The entry below describes one T cell receptor beta chain. This clonotype was observed at least ten times. What antigen it recognizes has not been identified. Base qualities were left out, and no much larger clone turns up one base away. The data were obtained in a study of T cell repertoires in cytomegalovirus infection (dated by TCRdb to between 2018 and 2020). Context from the whole study: Peptide stimulations targeted recently identified HLA-C-restricted CMV epitopes, whose presentation resists viral immunomodulation, together with well-studied HLA-B-restricted epitopes. Donor HLA type was relevant to the analysis, as public TCR beta signatures indicated carriage of CMV infection together with the matching HLA type.

What the work shows at the level of the full study, not this receptor alone: In both this cohort and an independent cohort of 350 to 400 donors, the cumulative frequency of public TCR beta family members distinguished carriers of CMV infection plus the relevant HLA type. The ex vivo response was dominated by HLA-C-restricted CMV-specific TCR beta clonotypes, which also provided the single most frequent clonotype in two of eight donors.

Its CDR3 holds 13 amino acids, cysteine through phenylalanine. The CDR3 DNA has 39 bases and is translated from base 1. The junction carries 11 bases between V and J, which are trimmed by 2 bases and 7 bases respectively. CDR1 and CDR2 are drawn from the germline V gene: MNHEY, SVGEGT. Instrument used: Illumina HiSeq 1500. The public reads were reanalyzed by TCRdb: fastp trimming at Q25, MiXCR alignment, in-frame beta chains only. For every CDR3 protein sequence, its rows merge into one entry that carries the most common genes and DNA. The sample table records 110,000 or so distinct CDR3 sequences; under 35% of these occur just once. The ten largest clones represent 35% to 50% of the sample. Sample treatment or condition, as interpreted from the label and publication: in vitro stimulation with specific CMV peptide epitopes to enrich CMV-specific T cells.

The V gene is TRBV6-2 or TRBV6-3 and the J gene is TRBJ1-2; the D gene cannot be resolved reliably. The source of this sequence is a human donor in good health (CMV status not recorded). Some clones in this sample may be carry-over from other donors' samples. The sample was CD8+ T cells from cultured PBMCs, taken from culture after CMV antigen stimulation. The CDR3 protein is CASSYPPGAGYTF. The DNA is as follows: TGTGCCAGCAGTTACCCTCCGGGAGCTGGCTACACCTTC.